This TCR beta chain was observed in a study of cytomegalovirus exposure and HLA in healthy donors. Details on this clone: Its target is not known.

Losses at the gene ends were 6 bases for V and 2 bases for J; bases not matched to a gene: 8. Per the germline V gene, CDR1 is MDHEN and CDR2 is SYDVKM. This CDR3 region has 16 residues. Findings and caveats of the study: The study found most TCR sequences rare, yet found some public TCRs in many donors. As confirmed in vitro, three CMV-associated chains were specific for CMV antigens. The authors listed approximately 150 TCR beta chains as cytomegalovirus-associated.

This table comes from immunoSEQ multiplex PCR, and its TCRdb copy is limited to in-frame clones, with some not included. The sample has about 280,000 clones, approximately 87% seen once. V usage is TRBV28 and J usage is TRBJ2-1, with 9 positions matching TRBD1. This sequence was found in a woman between 18 and 29 years old in good health and CMV-seronegative. The sequenced sample was PBMCs. DNA of the CDR3: TGTGCCAGCAGAGACCTAACAGGGGGCGCCTACAATGAGCAGTTCTTC. Protein product: CASRDLTGGAYNEQFF.